This record covers a single TCR beta chain. The data belong to a study of blood T cell repertoires in COVID-19. V gave up 5 bases and J gave up 5 bases, with 18 bases separating them. CDR1 is SNHLY, CDR2 FYNNEI, per germline. This CDR3 is built from 15 residues. Sequencing used immunoSEQ multiplex PCR; TCRdb keeps in-frame clones, though not all of them. The data show about 150,000 clones, about 88% seen once. Before being deemed recovered, Cohort 3 donors had two negative PCRs, clearance, or symptom resolution. This chain uses TRBV2 with TRBJ1-1, with D possibly being TRBD1 (6 bases). The receptor comes from a man over 45 who had recovered from COVID-19. The sample was PBMCs or T cells enriched from blood (not recorded which). The CDR3 protein is CASSSQGSPRTEAFF. The CDR3 DNA is TGTGCCAGCAGTTCCCAGGGGTCTCCTCGGACTGAAGCTTTCTTT. The whole variable domain, filled in from reference TRBV2 and TRBJ1-1, reads EPEVTQTPSHQVTQMGQEVILRCVPISNHLYFYWYRQILGQKVEFLVSFYNNEISEKSEIFDDQFSVERPDGSNFTLKIRSTKLEDSAMYFCASSSQGSPRTEAFFGQGTRLTVV.